What follows are 5 T cell receptor beta chains derived from one specimen sequenced in a study of PD-1 blockade in classical Hodgkin lymphoma. The method was immunoSEQ multiplex PCR; TCRdb's version includes in-frame clones alone and lacks a portion of them. The sample carries about 96,000 clones, about 92% recorded once. Time point specified: cycle 4 day 1 (C4D1), after 6 weeks of nivolumab. Each and every patient relapsed after autologous stem cell transplantation, and patients got differing brentuximab vedotin exposure. Sequenced material: peripheral blood mononuclear cells (PBMCs), taken before the fourth cycle of nivolumab. Source of these receptors: a human donor with classical Hodgkin lymphoma.

V usage is TRBV28 and J usage is TRBJ1-2; TRBD1 aligns across 7 bases. Germline V CDR1 and CDR2: MDHEN, SYDVKM. Trimming at V came to 3 bases and at J to 4 bases, leaving 5 bases not matched to a gene. The CDR3 consists of 14 residues. CDR3 sequence reads: CASSFRDRVYGYTF. CDR3 DNA: TGTGCCAGCAGTTTTCGAGACAGGGTCTATGGCTACACCTTC.

The chain combines TRBV4-2 with TRBJ1-2, with no clear D. The CDR3 runs to 12 residues. Germline loops: CDR1 LGHNA, CDR2 YNFKEQ. V was trimmed by 5 bases and J by 3 bases, leaving 7 bases between them. CDR3 loop: CASSGAYYGYTF. CDR3 coding DNA: TGTGCCAGCAGCGGCGCCTACTATGGCTACACCTTC.

V and J are TRBV10-3 and TRBJ1-1; D remains ambiguous. The V gene lost 3 bases and the J gene lost 6 bases, with 14 bases spanning the gap. Per the germline V gene, CDR1 is ENHRY and CDR2 is SYGVKD. The CDR3 totals 14 residues. The CDR3 sequence is CAISEDHFRAEAFF. The CDR3 DNA is TGTGCCATCAGTGAAGATCATTTTAGGGCTGAAGCTTTCTTT.

The J gene is TRBJ2-7, the V gene TRBV30, with TRBD1 matching over 10 bases. Per germline, CDR1 GTSNPN and CDR2 SVGIG (reference sequence). Trimming cost V 5 bases and J 3 bases; bases outside gene matches: 1. This CDR3 has 12 amino acids. The chain's CDR3 is CAWGDRGYEQYF. CDR3 sequence (DNA): TGTGCCTGGGGGGACAGGGGCTACGAGCAGTACTTC.

The V and J genes are TRBV11-3 and TRBJ2-4, with 8 bases matching TRBD2. With V trimmed by 0 bases and J by 11 bases, 3 bases remained unmatched. The CDR3 extends over 13 amino acids. The germline CDR1 and CDR2 sequences are SGHNT and YENEEA. The CDR3 here is CASSLDPAGVQYF. The CDR3, as DNA: TGTGCCAGCAGCTTAGATCCAGCGGGGGTTCAGTACTTC.